The source of this T cell receptor beta chain is a study of PD-1 blockade in classical Hodgkin lymphoma. Study information: Administration of nivolumab to patients was at 3 mg/kg intravenously every 2 weeks.

A remark on this clone: Its antigen is unidentified.

Every single patient, without exception, relapsed after autologous stem cell transplantation, and brentuximab vedotin exposure varied. Trimming stripped 4 bases from V and 3 bases from J, with 13 bases between. This CDR3 has 13 amino acids. The germline gives CDR1 GTSNPN, CDR2 SVGIG (reference sequence). General study results and limits: Exclusion covered patients beginning nivolumab under 1 year post-ASCT. Unlike CD8+ TCR diversity, which did not rise significantly by C4D1, CD4+ TCR diversity did. Newly diagnosed patients reportedly had lower baseline TCR diversity than healthy donors.

The method was immunoSEQ multiplex PCR; TCRdb's version includes in-frame clones alone and lacks a portion of them. The repertoire holds 21,000 or so clones, with around four fifths as singletons. This chain connects TRBV30 to TRBJ2-7; possibly TRBD2 for D (5 bases). The receptor's source is a human donor with classical Hodgkin lymphoma. The input for sequencing was peripheral blood mononuclear cells (PBMCs), taken before the second cycle of nivolumab. The CDR3 DNA is TGTGCCTGGATGAGAGGGAGTCTCTACGAGCAGTACTTC. It codes for CAWMRGSLYEQYF.